The clone carrying this T cell receptor beta chain was counted between two and nine times. Its antigen remains unknown. CDR3 length: 13 amino acids. V gave up 1 base and J gave up 7 bases, with 8 bases separating them. Germline CDR1 and CDR2: SGHDT and YYEEEE. This entry comes from a study of cytomegalovirus exposure and HLA in healthy donors. Study-wide points: Analyses of presence/absence relied on an assumption of roughly uniform sequencing depth across donors. Sequencing had likely introduced a cluster of highly shared sequence variants as an artifact.

The PCR contained 60 Vbeta and 13 Jbeta primers. Assay used: immunoSEQ multiplex PCR; TCRdb lists only in-frame clones, some missing. Counted here are 72,000 or so clones, around 64% occurring once; the ten biggest clones make up 3% to 3.5%. The clonotype was recovered from a woman in her fifties or sixties in good health and CMV-seronegative. The rearrangement links TRBV5-6 to TRBJ1-4; the D is unclear. Sequenced material: PBMCs. For the CDR3, the DNA is TGTGCCAGCAGCTTGTTGCAGGCTGAAAAACTGTTTTTT. This gives the protein CASSLLQAEKLFF.